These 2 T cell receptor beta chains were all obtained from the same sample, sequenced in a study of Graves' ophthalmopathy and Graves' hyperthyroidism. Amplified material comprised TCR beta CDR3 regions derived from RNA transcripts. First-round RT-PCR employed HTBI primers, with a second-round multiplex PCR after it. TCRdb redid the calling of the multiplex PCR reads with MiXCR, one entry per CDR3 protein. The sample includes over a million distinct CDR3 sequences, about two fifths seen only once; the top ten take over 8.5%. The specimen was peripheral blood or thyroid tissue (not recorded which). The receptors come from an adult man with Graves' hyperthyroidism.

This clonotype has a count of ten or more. CDR3 protein: CATSDLFPGTQYF. In DNA form, the CDR3 reads TGTGCCACCAGTGATTTGTTCCCGGGGACCCAGTACTTC. V and J are TRBV24-1 and TRBJ2-5; D uncertain. The CDR3 contains 13 residues. Germline V gives CDR1 KGHDR, CDR2 SFDVKD. Trimming took off 0 bases at V and 7 bases at J, with 8 bases between the two ends.

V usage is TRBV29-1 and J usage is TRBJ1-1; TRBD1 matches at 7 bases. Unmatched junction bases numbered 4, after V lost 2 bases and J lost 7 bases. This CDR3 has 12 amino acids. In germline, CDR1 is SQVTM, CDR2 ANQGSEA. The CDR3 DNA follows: TGCAGCGTTGAACGGGACAGAGATGAAGCTTTCTTT. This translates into CSVERDRDEAFF.